This paragraph covers one T cell receptor (beta chain) sequence. The target antigen is unknown. The sample originates from a study of cytomegalovirus exposure and HLA in healthy donors. Overall study results and limits: While the bulk of TCR sequences proved rare, some public TCRs turned up in many donors.

The donors were members of the roughly 130-subject validation cohort (separate from the approximately 730-subject first cohort). Generated by immunoSEQ multiplex PCR, the TCRdb table keeps only in-frame clones and is missing some. The sample records 150,000 to 250,000 clones, 80% to 85% being singletons. CDR1 SQVTM and CDR2 ANQGSEA come from the germline V gene. The CDR3 has 12 residues. The junction had 3 bases not matched to a gene; V was cut back by 4 bases and J by 4 bases. Sequenced: PBMCs. The source of this sequence is a woman in her 30s in good health and CMV-seronegative. The V call is TRBV29-1, the J call TRBJ1-2, with 7 bases identical to TRBD1. CDR3 sequence reads: CSVGGTVYGYTF. CDR3 DNA: TGCAGCGTTGGGGGGACAGTCTATGGCTACACCTTC. The full variable domain, with the rest looked up from reference TRBV29-1 and TRBJ1-2, is SAVISQKPSRDICQRGTSLTIQCQVDSQVTMMFWYRQQPGQSLTLIATANQGSEATYESGFVIDKFPISRPNLTFSTLTVSNMSPEDSSIYLCSVGGTVYGYTFGSGTRLTVV.